This T cell receptor beta chain was obtained from a study of a mutant IDH1 vaccine in newly diagnosed glioma. Study-wide results and limits: Immune responses arising from the vaccine appeared in about 93% of patients.

Here immunoSEQ multiplex PCR was the method, and the copy in TCRdb shows in-frame clones only, minus some. The table records approximately 70,000 clones, around 86% of them present only once. Sample time point: baseline, week 1 (first vaccination visit). Treatment meaning: pre-vaccination baseline after standard-of-care therapy. On this clone: The target antigen is unknown.

Germline assignment: CDR1 SGHNT and CDR2 YENEEA. There are 14 residues in the CDR3. V trimming: 5 bases; J trimming: 1 base; junction bases outside the gene matches: 4. V is TRBV11-3 and J is TRBJ2-5; 7 bases map to TRBD1. The receptor's source is a man aged 25-45 years with glioma. This sample comprised PBMCs, obtained from a glioma patient treated with radiotherapy, temozolomide or both. CDR3 region: CASSEGGLQETQYF. In nucleotides, the CDR3 is TGTGCCAGCAGCGAAGGGGGCCTCCAAGAGACCCAGTACTTC.